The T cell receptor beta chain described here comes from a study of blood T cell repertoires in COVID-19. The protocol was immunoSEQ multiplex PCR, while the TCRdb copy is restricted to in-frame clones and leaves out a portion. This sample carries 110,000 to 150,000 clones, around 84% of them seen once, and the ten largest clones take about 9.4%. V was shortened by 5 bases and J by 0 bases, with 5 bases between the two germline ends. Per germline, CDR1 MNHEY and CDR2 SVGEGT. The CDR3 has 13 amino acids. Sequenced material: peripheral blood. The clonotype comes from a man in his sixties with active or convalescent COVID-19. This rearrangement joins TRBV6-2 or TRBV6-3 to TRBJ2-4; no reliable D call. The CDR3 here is CASSEIAKNIQYF. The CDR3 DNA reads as TGTGCCAGCAGTGAGATAGCCAAAAACATTCAGTACTTC.